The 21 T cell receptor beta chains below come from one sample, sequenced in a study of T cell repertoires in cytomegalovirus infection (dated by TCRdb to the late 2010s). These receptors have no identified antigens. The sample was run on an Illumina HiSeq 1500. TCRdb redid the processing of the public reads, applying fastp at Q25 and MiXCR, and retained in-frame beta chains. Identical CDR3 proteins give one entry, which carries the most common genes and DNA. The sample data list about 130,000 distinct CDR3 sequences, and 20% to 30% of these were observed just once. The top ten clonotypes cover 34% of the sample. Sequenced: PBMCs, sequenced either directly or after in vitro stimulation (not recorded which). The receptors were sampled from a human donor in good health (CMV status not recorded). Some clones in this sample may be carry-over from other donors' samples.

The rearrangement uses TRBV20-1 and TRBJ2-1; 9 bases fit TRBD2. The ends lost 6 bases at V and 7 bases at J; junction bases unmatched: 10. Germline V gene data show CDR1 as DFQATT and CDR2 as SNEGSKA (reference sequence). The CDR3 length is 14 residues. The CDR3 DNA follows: TGCAGTGCGCGCGGGAGGGGGCGGGGGAATGAGCAGTTCTTC. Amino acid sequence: CSARGRGRGNEQFF.

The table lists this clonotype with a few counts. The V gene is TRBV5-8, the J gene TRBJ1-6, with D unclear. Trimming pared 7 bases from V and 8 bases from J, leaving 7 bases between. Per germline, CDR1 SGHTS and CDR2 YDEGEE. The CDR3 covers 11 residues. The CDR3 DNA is TGTGCCAGCGGCGCCTATTCACCCCTCCACTTT. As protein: CASGAYSPLHF.

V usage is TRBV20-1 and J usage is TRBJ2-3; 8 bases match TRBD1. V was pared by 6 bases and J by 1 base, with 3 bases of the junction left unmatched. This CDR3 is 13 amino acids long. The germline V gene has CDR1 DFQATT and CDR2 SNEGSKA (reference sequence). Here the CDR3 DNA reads TGCAGTGCCCAGGGGGCCGGCACAGATACGCAGTATTTT. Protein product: CSAQGAGTDTQYF.

The CDR3 DNA reads TGTGCCAGCAGTTTTCTCGGGGGCGCGGACACCGGGGAGCTGTTTTTT. This encodes CASSFLGGADTGELFF. The J gene is TRBJ2-2, the V gene TRBV12-3 or TRBV12-4; possibly TRBD1 or TRBD2 for D (6 bases each). Trimming left V 3 bases short and J 3 bases short, with 14 bases between. The CDR3 is 16 residues long.

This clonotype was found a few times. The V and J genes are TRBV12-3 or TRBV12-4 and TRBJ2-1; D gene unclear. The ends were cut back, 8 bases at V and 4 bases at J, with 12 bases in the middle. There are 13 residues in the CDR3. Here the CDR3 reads CASQERVYNEQFF. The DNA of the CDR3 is TGTGCCAGCCAGGAAAGGGTTTACAATGAGCAGTTCTTC.

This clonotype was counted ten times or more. CDR3 in amino acids: CASSWASGGNEQFF. The CDR3 DNA is TGTGCCAGCAGCTGGGCTAGCGGGGGAAATGAGCAGTTCTTC. The chain joins TRBV7-2 to TRBJ2-1, with 10 positions matching TRBD2. Per germline, CDR1 SGHTA and CDR2 FQGNSA. This CDR3 spans 14 amino acids. V gave up 4 bases and J gave up 7 bases; unmatched junction bases: 4. The whole variable domain, remainder taken from reference TRBV7-2 and TRBJ2-1, is GAGVSQSPSNKVTEKGKDVELRCDPISGHTALYWYRQSLGQGLEFLIYFQGNSAPDKSGLPSDRFSAERTGGSVSTLTIQRTQQEDSAVYLCASSWASGGNEQFFGPGTRLTVL.

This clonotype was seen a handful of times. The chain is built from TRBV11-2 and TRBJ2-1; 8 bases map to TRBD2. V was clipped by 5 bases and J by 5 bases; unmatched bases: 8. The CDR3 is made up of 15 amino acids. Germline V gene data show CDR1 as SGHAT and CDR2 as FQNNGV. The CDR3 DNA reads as TGTGCCAGCAGCCTTCCGGGACTAGGGAACAATGAGCAGTTCTTC. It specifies CASSLPGLGNNEQFF.

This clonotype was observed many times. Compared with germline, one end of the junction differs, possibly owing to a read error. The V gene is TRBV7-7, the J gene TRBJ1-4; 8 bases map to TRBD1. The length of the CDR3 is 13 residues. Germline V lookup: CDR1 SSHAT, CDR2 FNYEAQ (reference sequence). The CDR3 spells CASSLDRGEKLFF. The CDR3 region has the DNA TGTGCTAGCAGCTTAGACAGGGGTGAAAAACTGTTTTTT.

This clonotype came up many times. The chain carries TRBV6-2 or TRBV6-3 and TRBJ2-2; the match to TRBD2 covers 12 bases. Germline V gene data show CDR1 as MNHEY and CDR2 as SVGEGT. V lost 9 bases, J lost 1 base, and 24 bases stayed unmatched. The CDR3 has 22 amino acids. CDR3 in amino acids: CARAEDPVLKLAGGRNTGELFF. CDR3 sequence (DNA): TGTGCCAGAGCGGAAGACCCAGTTTTAAAACTAGCGGGAGGTAGGAACACCGGGGAGCTGTTTTTT.

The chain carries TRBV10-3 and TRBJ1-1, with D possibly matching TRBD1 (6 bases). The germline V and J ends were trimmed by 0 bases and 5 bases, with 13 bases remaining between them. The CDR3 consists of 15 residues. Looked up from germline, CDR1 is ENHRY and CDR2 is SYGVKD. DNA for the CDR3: TGTGCCATCAGTGAGTCCTGGGGGCGCGATACTGAAGCTTTCTTT. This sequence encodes CAISESWGRDTEAFF.

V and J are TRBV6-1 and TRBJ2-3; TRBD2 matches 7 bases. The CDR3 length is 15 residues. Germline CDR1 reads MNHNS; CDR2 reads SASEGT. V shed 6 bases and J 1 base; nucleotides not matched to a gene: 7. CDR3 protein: CASSRGERRTDTQYF. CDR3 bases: TGTGCCAGCAGCCGGGGGGAGCGGCGCACAGATACGCAGTATTTT.

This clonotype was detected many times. The CDR3 here is CASSLPGHWDTEAFF. The CDR3 nucleotides are TGTGCCAGCAGTTTACCTGGACATTGGGACACTGAAGCTTTCTTT. V and J are TRBV28 and TRBJ1-1, with TRBD1 as a possible D gene (5 bases). The CDR3 totals 15 residues. CDR1 is MDHEN, CDR2 SYDVKM, per germline. V was cut by 2 bases and J by 3 bases, with 13 bases left in between. The whole variable domain, remainder taken from reference TRBV28 and TRBJ1-1, is DVKVTQSSRYLVKRTGEKVFLECVQDMDHENMFWYRQDPGLGLRLIYFSYDVKMKEKGDIPEGYSVSREKKERFSLILESASTNQTSMYLCASSLPGHWDTEAFFGQGTRLTVV.

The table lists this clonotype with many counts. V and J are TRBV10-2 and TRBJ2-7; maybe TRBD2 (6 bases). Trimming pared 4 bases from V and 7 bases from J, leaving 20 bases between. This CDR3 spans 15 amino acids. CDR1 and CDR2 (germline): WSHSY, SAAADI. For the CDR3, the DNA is TGCGCCAGCAGTGTGCGGGGAAGTTCTTCGGGAGAGCAGTACGTC. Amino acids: CASSVRGSSSGEQYV.

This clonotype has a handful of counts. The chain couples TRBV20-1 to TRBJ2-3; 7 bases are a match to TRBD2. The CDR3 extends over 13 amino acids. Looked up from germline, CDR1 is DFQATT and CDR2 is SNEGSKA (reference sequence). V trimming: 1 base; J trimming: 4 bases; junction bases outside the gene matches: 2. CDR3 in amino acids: CSARGRESDTQYF. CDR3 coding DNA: TGCAGTGCTAGAGGGCGGGAGTCAGATACGCAGTATTTT.

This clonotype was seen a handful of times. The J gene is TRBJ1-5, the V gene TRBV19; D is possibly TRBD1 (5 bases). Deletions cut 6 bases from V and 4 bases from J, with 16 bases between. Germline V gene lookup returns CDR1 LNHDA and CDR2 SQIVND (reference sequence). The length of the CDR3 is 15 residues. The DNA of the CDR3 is TGTGCCAGTAGCAGGACCGGGACGGAAAATCAGCCCCAGCATTTT. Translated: CASSRTGTENQPQHF.

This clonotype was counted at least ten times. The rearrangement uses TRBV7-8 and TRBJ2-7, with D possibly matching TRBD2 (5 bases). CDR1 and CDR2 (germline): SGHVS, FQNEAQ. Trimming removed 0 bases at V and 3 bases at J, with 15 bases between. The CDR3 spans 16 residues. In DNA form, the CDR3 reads TGTGCCAGCAGCTTAGCGGTAGGAAGGGAGCGCTACGAGCAGTACTTC. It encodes CASSLAVGRERYEQYF.

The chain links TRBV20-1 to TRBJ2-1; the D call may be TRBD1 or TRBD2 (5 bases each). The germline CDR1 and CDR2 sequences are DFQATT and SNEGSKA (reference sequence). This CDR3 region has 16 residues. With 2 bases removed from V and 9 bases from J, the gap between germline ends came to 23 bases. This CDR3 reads CSARPQDGVLISEQFF. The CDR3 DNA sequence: TGCAGTGCTAGACCACAGGACGGGGTTTTAATCAGTGAGCAGTTCTTC.

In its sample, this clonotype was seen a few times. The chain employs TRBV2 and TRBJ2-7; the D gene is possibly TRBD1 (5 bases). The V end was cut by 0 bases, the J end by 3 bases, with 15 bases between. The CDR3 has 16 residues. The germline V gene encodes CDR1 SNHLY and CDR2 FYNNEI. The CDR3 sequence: CASSEAPSGAFYEQYV. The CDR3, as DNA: TGTGCCAGCAGTGAAGCTCCTTCTGGGGCGTTCTACGAGCAGTACGTC.

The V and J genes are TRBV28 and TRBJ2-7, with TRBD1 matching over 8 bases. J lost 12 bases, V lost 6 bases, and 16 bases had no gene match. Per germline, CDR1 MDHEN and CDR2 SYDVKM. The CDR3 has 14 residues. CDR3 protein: CASRAGQGGTVGYF. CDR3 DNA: TGTGCCAGCAGAGCAGGACAGGGTGGTACGGTGGGGTACTTC.

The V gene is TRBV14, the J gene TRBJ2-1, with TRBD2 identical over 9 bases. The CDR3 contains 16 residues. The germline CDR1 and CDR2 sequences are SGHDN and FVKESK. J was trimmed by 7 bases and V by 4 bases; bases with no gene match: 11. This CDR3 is CASSLLAGRGLNEQFF. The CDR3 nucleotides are TGTGCCAGCAGCCTGCTAGCGGGACGTGGTTTGAATGAGCAGTTCTTC.

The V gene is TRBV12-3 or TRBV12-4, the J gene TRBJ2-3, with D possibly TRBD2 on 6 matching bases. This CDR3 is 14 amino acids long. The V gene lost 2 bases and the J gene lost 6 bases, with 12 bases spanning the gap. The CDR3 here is CASSLLAIGDTQYF. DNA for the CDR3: TGTGCCAGCAGTTTACTAGCGATAGGGGATACGCAGTATTTT.